This TCR beta chain originates from a study of blood T cell repertoires in COVID-19. Turning to the study itself: PBMCs, B-cell-depleted T cells, or T cells provided the cDNA or gDNA that made up the material.

In the source study's methods: Counts of nucleated cells, estimated from reference gene primer amplification, were obtained. The repertoire was sequenced with immunoSEQ multiplex PCR; TCRdb's copy has only in-frame clones and lacks some. V and J calls and clone size are those listed in that table; D and trimming were worked out from the DNA. Of about 120,000 clones listed, 82% are singletons. The V segment lost 7 bases and the J segment 4 bases; nucleotides outside the gene matches: 8. Per germline, CDR1 SGHTA and CDR2 FQGNSA. This CDR3 region has 14 residues. The sequenced sample was peripheral blood. The chain joins TRBV7-2 to TRBJ2-3; 7 nucleotides line up with TRBD2. The receptor's source is a human donor in a cohort sampled during active COVID-19. The CDR3 loop is CASTRAGLADTQYF. CDR3 nucleotides: TGTGCCAGCACGAGAGCGGGGCTGGCAGATACGCAGTATTTT.